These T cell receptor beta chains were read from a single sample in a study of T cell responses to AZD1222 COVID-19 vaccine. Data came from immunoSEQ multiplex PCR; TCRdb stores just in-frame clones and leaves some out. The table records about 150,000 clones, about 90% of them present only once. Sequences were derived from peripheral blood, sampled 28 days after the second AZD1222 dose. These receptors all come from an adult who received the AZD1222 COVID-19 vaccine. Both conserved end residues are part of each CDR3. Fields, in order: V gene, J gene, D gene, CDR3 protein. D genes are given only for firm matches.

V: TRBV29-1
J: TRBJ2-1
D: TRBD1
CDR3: CSVDLGQTYNEQFF

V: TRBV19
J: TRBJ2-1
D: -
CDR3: CASSPGVNEQFF

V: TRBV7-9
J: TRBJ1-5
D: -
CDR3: CASSLVTEDQPQHF

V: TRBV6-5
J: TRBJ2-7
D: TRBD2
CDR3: CASSTPGTIYEQYF

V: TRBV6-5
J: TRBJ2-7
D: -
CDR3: CASSYSGSGTYEQYF

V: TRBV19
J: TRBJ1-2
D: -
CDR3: CASSIRHTNYGYTF

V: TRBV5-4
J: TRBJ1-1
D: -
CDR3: CASSSGVNTEAFF

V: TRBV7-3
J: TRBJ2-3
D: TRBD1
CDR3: CASSPQGTIPTDTQYF

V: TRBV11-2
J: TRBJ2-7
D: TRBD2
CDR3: CASSWGTSGRAGNEQYF

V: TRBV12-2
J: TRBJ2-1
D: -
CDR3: CASRLEQSSGRNEQFF

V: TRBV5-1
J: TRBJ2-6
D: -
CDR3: CASRVDSPGANVLTF

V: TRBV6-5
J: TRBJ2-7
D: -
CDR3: CASSYSGAQGYEQYF

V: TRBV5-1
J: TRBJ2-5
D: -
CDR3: CASSERGSGETQYF

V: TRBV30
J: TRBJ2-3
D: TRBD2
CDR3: CAWTSLAGTADTQYF